The clone carrying this T cell receptor (beta chain) appeared a single time. What it binds is unknown. This record comes from a study of CD8+CD57+ T cells in acquired aplastic anemia. Selection for sequencing was limited to patients who had shown CD8+CD57+ cell expansion by flow cytometry. Every patient presented with severe acquired aplastic anemia. Study-level findings and limits: Shared by patients and controls, 25 to 30 CD8+ CDR3s were abundant in patients. No significant difference in CD8+ Simpson's diversity was found between patients and controls.

According to the study, genomic DNA was the template for TCR beta VDJ and CDR3 profiling. TCRdb redid the calling of the reads with MiXCR, one entry per CDR3 protein. The data hold roughly 290,000 distinct CDR3 sequences, with approximately 57% observed a single time. V was pared by 7 bases and J by 3 bases, with 10 bases between. The CDR3 loop spans 13 amino acids. The germline V gene encodes CDR1 LNHDA and CDR2 SQIVND (reference sequence). The V gene is TRBV19, the J gene TRBJ2-1; D ambiguous. The specimen was sorted CD4+, CD8+, or CD8+CD57+ T cells (not recorded which) from PBMCs. This sequence was found in a human donor with aplastic anemia. CDR3 region: CASKGYGYNEQFF. CDR3 coding DNA: TGTGCCAGTAAAGGGTACGGCTACAATGAGCAGTTCTTC.